A selection of T cell receptor beta chains follows, all from one sample in a study of metastatic and nonmetastatic thyroid tumors. TCRdb re-clonotyped the PCR reads through MiXCR. The sample lists approximately 28,000 clones, roughly 17% occurring once. The sequencing input was blood. The receptors here all came from a male donor with papillary thyroid cancer or a benign thyroid nodule (not recorded which). Some clones in this sample may be carry-over from other donors' samples. Both conserved end residues are part of each CDR3. The D gene is left open where the match is weak. Clone size is not always given. Where it is, it says once, few, many or a class for expanded clones.

D gene | J gene | V gene | clone size | CDR3 protein | CDR3 DNA
TRBD2 | TRBJ2-7 | TRBV10-3 | many | CAIRMAGAAYEQYF | TGTGCCATCAGAATGGCGGGAGCGGCCTACGAGCAGTACTTC
NA | TRBJ2-5 | TRBV27 | medium-sized | CASSQGRGEGEETQYF | TGTGCCAGCAGCCAGGGGCGTGGGGAAGGGGAGGAGACCCAGTACTTC
NA | TRBJ2-5 | TRBV19 | NA | CASSGTPETKYF | TGTGCCAGTAGTGGGACGCCGGAGACCAAGTACTTC
TRBD1 | TRBJ1-3 | TRBV6-1 | NA | CASSRKGASGNTIYF | TGTGCCAGCAGTCGAAAGGGGGCATCTGGAAACACCATATATTTT
NA | TRBJ2-7 | TRBV5-6 | medium-sized | CASSLFTGWDSYEQYF | TGTGCCAGCAGCTTGTTCACAGGCTGGGACTCCTACGAGCAGTACTTC
TRBD1 | TRBJ1-5 | TRBV11-2 | NA | CASSPRTGGIDQPQHF | TGTGCCAGCAGCCCCCGGACAGGGGGAATTGATCAGCCCCAGCATTTT
NA | TRBJ2-3 | TRBV4-2 | many | CASSQEMGRRGTDTQYF | TGTGCCAGCAGCCAAGAGATGGGCCGGAGAGGCACAGATACGCAGTACTTT
NA | TRBJ2-7 | TRBV4-1 | NA | CASSQNTRAGVSYEQYF | TGCGCCAGCAGCCAAAACACACGGGCAGGCGTTTCCTACGAGCAGTACTTC
NA | TRBJ1-1 | TRBV15 | many | CATSRIGSNTEAFF | TGTGCCACCAGCAGAATAGGCTCGAACACTGAAGCTTTCTTT
NA | TRBJ2-7 | TRBV19 | NA | CASSRDGRLLSYEQYF | TGCGCCAGTAGTAGGGACGGTCGCCTCCTCTCCTACGAGCAGTACTTC
NA | TRBJ1-4 | TRBV19 | many | CASSPGGGAEKLFF | TGTGCCAGTAGTCCAGGTGGCGGGGCTGAAAAACTGTTTTTT
NA | TRBJ2-1 | TRBV13 | NA | CTSSATTNEQFF | TGTACCAGCAGCGCTACGACTAATGAGCAGTTCTTC
NA | TRBJ2-1 | TRBV10-3 | many | CAISEGVSNHNEQFF | TGTGCCATCAGTGAGGGTGTTAGTAACCACAATGAGCAGTTCTTC
NA | TRBJ2-1 | TRBV28 | few | CASSFIRCPEQFF | TGTGCCAGCAGTTTTATCAGGTGCCCTGAGCAGTTCTTC
TRBD1 | TRBJ1-1 | TRBV7-9 | many | CASSSGQGYTEAFF | TGTGCCAGCAGCTCAGGACAGGGGTACACTGAAGCTTTCTTT
NA | TRBJ2-3 | TRBV27 | many | CASSLASPDTQYF | TGTGCCAGCAGTTTAGCCTCCCCAGATACGCAGTATTTT